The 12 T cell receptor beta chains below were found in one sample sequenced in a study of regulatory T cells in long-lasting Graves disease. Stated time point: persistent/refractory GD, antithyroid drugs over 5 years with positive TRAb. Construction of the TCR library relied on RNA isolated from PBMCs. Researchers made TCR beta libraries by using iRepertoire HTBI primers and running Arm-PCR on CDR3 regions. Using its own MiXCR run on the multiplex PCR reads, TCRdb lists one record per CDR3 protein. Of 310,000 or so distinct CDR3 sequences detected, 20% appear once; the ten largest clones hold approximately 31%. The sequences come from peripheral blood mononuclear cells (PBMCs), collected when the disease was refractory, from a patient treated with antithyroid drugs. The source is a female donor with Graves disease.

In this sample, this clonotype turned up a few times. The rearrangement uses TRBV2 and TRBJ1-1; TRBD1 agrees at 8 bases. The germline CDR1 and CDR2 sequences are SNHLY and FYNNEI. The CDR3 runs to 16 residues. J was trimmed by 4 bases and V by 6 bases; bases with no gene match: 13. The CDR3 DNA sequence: TGTGCCAGCAGCTTCGATACTAGAACAGGGGGCACTGAAGCTTTCTTT. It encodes CASSFDTRTGGTEAFF.

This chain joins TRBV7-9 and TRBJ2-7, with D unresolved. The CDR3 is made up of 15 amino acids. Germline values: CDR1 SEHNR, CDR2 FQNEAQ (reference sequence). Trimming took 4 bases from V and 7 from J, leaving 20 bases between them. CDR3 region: CASSSQVPLQREQYF. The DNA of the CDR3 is TGTGCCAGCAGCTCTCAGGTACCCCTCCAGAGGGAGCAGTACTTC.

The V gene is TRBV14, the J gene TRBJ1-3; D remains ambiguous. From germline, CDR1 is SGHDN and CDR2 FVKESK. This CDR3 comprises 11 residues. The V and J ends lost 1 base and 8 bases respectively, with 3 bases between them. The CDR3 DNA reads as TGTGCCAGCAGCCAAGGGGACACCATATATTTT. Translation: CASSQGDTIYF. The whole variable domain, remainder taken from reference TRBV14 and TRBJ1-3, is EAGVTQFPSHSVIEKGQTVTLRCDPISGHDNLYWYRRVMGKEIKFLLHFVKESKQDESGMPNNRFLAERTGGTYSTLKVQPAELEDSGVYFCASSQGDTIYFGEGSWLTVV.

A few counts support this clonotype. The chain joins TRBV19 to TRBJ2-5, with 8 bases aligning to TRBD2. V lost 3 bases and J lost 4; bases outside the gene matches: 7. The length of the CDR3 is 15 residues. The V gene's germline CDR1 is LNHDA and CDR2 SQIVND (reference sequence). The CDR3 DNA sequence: TGTGCCAGTAGTATGAACCTTCGGGGGGGAGAGACCCAGTACTTC. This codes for CASSMNLRGGETQYF.

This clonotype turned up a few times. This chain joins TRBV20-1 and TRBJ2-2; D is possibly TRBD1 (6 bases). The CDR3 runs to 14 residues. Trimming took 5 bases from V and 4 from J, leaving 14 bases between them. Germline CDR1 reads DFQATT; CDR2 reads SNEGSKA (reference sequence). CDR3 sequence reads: CSALQGWGTGELFF. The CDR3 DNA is TGCAGTGCTTTGCAGGGGTGGGGCACCGGGGAGCTGTTTTTT.

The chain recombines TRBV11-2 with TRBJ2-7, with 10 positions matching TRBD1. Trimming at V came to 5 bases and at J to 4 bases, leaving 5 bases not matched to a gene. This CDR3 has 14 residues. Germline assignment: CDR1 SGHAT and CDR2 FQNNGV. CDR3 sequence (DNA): TGTGCCAGCAGCCAGGGACAGGGGTTATACGAGCAGTACTTC. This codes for CASSQGQGLYEQYF.

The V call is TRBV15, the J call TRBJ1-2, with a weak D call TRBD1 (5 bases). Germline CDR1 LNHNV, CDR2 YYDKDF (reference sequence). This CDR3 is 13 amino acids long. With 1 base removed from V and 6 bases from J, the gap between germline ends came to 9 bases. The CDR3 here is CATSRVNRNGYTF. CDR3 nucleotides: TGTGCCACCAGCAGAGTCAACAGGAATGGCTACACCTTC.

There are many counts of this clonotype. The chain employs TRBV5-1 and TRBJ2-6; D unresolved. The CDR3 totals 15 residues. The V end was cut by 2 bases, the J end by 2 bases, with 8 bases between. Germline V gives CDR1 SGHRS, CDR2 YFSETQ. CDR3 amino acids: CASSFDGAGANVLTF. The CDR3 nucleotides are TGCGCCAGCAGCTTTGATGGGGCTGGGGCCAACGTCCTGACTTTC.

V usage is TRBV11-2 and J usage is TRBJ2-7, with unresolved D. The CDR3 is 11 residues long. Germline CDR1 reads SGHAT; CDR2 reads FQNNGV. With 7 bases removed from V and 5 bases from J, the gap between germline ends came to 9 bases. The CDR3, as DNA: TGTGCCAGCACCCAAGGCCACGAGCAGTACTTC. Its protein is CASTQGHEQYF.

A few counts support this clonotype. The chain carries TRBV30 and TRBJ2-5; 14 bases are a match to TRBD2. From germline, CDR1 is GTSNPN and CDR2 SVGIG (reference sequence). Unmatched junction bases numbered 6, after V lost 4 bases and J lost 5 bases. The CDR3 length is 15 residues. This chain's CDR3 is CAWTSGLAGGETQYF. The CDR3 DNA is TGTGCCTGGACCTCAGGACTAGCGGGAGGCGAGACCCAGTACTTC.

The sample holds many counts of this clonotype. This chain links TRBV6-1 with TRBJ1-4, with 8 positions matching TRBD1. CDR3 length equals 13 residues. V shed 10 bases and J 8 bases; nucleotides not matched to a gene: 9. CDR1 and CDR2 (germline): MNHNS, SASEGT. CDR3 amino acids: CATKDRATEKLFF. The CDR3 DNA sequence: TGTGCCACCAAGGACAGGGCGACAGAAAAACTGTTTTTT.

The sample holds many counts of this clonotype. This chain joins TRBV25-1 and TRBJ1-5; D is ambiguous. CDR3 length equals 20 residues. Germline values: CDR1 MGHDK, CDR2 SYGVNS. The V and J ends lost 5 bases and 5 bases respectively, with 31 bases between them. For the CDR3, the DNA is TGTGCCAGCAGTTTTCACAAGCGACCCAATTACAGAGGAGCATATCAGCCCCAGCATTTT. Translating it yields CASSFHKRPNYRGAYQPQHF.